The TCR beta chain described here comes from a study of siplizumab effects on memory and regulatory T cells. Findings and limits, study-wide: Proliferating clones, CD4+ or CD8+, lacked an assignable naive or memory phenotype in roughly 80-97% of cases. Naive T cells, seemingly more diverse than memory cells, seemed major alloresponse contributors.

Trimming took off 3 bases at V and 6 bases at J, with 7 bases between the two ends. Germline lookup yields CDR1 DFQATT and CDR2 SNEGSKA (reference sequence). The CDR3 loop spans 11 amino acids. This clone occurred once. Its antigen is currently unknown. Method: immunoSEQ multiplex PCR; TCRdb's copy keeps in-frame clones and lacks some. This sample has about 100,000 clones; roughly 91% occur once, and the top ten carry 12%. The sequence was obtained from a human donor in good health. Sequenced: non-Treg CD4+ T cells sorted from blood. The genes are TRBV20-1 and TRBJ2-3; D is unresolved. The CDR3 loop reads CSASMRDTQYF. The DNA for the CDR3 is TGCAGTGCTAGTATGCGGGATACGCAGTATTTT.